This T cell receptor (beta chain) originates from a study of T cell responses to AZD1222 COVID-19 vaccine. Produced via immunoSEQ multiplex PCR; TCRdb's table is partial and in-frame only. This sample has 250,000 to 300,000 clones, with almost 95% found just once. The study's findings and limits: Spike was spanned by vaccine-associated CD4 TCRs, which were dominant at 160-218 and 743-854. Following two doses of AZD1222, Spike-specific TCR breadth and depth rose.

The germline V gene has CDR1 SGHRS and CDR2 YFSETQ. V lost 3 bases and J lost 0, with 13 bases in between. This CDR3 region has 16 residues. A note on this clone: Antigen specificity is unknown.

The sequence came from an adult who received the AZD1222 COVID-19 vaccine. The sample consisted of peripheral blood, taken 28 days after the second AZD1222 dose. V and J are TRBV5-1 and TRBJ1-3, with D possibly being TRBD1 (5 bases). CDR3 coding DNA: TGCGCCAGCAGCTCCGGTGGGGGGGTCTCTGGAAACACCATATATTTT. Protein sequence: CASSSGGGVSGNTIYF.